These T cell receptor beta chains were read from a single sample in a study of T-cell memory formation after mild COVID-19. TCRdb used MiXCR to reprocess the 5' RACE reads, holding one entry per CDR3 protein. The sample yields 400,000 to 500,000 distinct CDR3 sequences, 15% to 25% seen once. The sequencing sample was made of PBMCs or a T cell subset sorted from them (not recorded which). These receptors all come from an adult woman who had mild COVID-19 (a few samples of this study predate the infection). Cell type and time point are not known. Both conserved end residues are part of each CDR3. D genes are given only for firm matches. Not every row has a clone size; where given, it reads once, few, many or a size class.

d_gene	j_gene	v_gene	abundance	CDR3nt	CDR3aa
-	TRBJ2-3	TRBV7-9	-	TGTGCCAGCAGCTCACAGGGAACGTCAGATACGCAGTATTTT	CASSSQGTSDTQYF
TRBD2	TRBJ2-1	TRBV6-1	-	TGTGCCAGCAGTGAAGAGACTAGCGGGAGGTACAATGAGCAGTTCTTC	CASSEETSGRYNEQFF
-	TRBJ2-4	TRBV4-3	few	TGCGCCAGCAGCCACCCGAAGGGGGAGAAGGTCAAAAACATTCAGTACTTC	CASSHPKGEKVKNIQYF
-	TRBJ1-4	TRBV24-1	-	TGTGCCACCAGTGACCCGACAGTGCCTAATGAAAAACTGTTTTTT	CATSDPTVPNEKLFF
TRBD2	TRBJ2-1	TRBV11-3	-	TGTGCCAGCAGCCTGCAGCGGGAGGATCTGATCGGTGAGCAGTTCTTC	CASSLQREDLIGEQFF
-	TRBJ1-1	TRBV14	-	TGTGCCAGCAGCCAAGATTTAGAATGGCCAGGTACTGAAGCTTTCTTT	CASSQDLEWPGTEAFF
-	TRBJ2-5	TRBV13	once	TGTGCCAGCAGTTCCATACAGGGGAGGATAGGGGAAGAGACCCAGTACTTC	CASSSIQGRIGEETQYF
-	TRBJ1-5	TRBV20-1	-	TGCAGTGCTGCCCGGGGGAGTAGCAATCAGCCCCAGCATTTT	CSAARGSSNQPQHF
TRBD2	TRBJ2-3	TRBV7-8	many	TGTGCCAGCAGCTTAGGGGGGAGGGGAAGGGATACGCAGTATTTT	CASSLGGRGRDTQYF
TRBD1	TRBJ2-5	TRBV7-9	few	TGTGCCAGCAGCTCTCTCGGGACAGGCCAAGAGACCCAGTACTTC	CASSSLGTGQETQYF
-	TRBJ2-1	TRBV18	few	TGTGCCAGCTCACCTCCTAGCCGGGGGTCCTACAATGAGCAGTTCTTC	CASSPPSRGSYNEQFF
-	TRBJ2-1	TRBV11-2	many	TGTGCCAGCAGCTCGCCGGGATGGGACAATGAGCAGTTCTTC	CASSSPGWDNEQFF
TRBD2	TRBJ2-1	TRBV5-5	many	TGTGCCCGCGGGAGGGCCTCCTACAATGAGCAGTTCTTC	CARGRASYNEQFF
-	TRBJ1-4	TRBV7-9	-	TGTGCCAGCAGCTTTGAGGACATCGGTCTACTGTTTTTT	CASSFEDIGLLFF
-	TRBJ1-5	TRBV7-2	-	TGTGCCAGCAGCCGAGGGGGGCAGGGCGGTCAGCCCCAGCATTTT	CASSRGGQGGQPQHF
TRBD1	TRBJ2-1	TRBV24-1	-	TGTGCCACCAGTGATGCTGACAGGGGGAATGAGCAGTTCTTC	CATSDADRGNEQFF
-	TRBJ2-7	TRBV27	few	TGTGCCAGCACTTTAGGGCCAGGATACTACGAGCAGTACTTC	CASTLGPGYYEQYF
-	TRBJ1-6	TRBV9	few	TGTGCCAGCAGCGTAAGAGTTGGGAATTCACCCCTCCACTTT	CASSVRVGNSPLHF
-	TRBJ2-3	TRBV29-1	once	TGCAGCGTTGAAGATTCACCCACTAGCACAGATACGCAGTATTTT	CSVEDSPTSTDTQYF
TRBD1	TRBJ2-1	TRBV5-1	few	TGCGCCAGCAGCATAGGGACAGGGACCTACAATGAGCAGTTCTTC	CASSIGTGTYNEQFF
-	TRBJ1-2	TRBV20-1	few	TGCAGTGCTGGATCCTGGGTCAGCGTTAACTATGGCTACACCTTC	CSAGSWVSVNYGYTF
TRBD1	TRBJ2-7	TRBV5-5	many	TGTGCCAGCAGCCCTGGACAGGGGGAAGCCGAGCAGTACTTC	CASSPGQGEAEQYF
-	TRBJ2-7	TRBV5-4	few	TGTGCCAGCAGCCGAGACCCGGAGGTGAGGGAGCAGTACTTC	CASSRDPEVREQYF